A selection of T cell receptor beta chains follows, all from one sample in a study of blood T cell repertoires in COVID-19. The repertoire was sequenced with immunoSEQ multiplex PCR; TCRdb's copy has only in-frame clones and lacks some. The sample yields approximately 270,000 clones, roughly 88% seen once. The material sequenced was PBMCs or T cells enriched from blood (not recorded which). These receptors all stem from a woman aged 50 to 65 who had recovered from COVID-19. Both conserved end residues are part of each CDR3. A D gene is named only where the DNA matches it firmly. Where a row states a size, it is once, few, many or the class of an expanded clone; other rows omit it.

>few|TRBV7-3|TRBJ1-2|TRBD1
CASSLSLGTGYGYTF
TGTGCCAGCAGCTTAAGTTTAGGGACAGGCTATGGCTACACCTTC
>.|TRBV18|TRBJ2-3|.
CASSPFEGSSGTQYF
TGTGCCAGCTCACCATTCGAGGGCTCCTCGGGTACGCAGTATTTT
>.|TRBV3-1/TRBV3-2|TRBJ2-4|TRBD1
CASSRPPTMDRLGAKNIQYF
TGTGCCAGCAGCCGCCCCCCAACTATGGACAGGCTGGGAGCCAAAAACATTCAGTACTTC
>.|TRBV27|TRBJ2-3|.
CASRGGDTQYF
TGTGCCAGCAGGGGGGGAGATACGCAGTATTTT
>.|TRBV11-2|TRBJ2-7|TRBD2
CASSFHGTSGTEQYF
TGTGCCAGCAGCTTCCATGGGACTAGCGGGACCGAGCAGTACTTC
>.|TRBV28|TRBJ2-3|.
CASSQLRRTGTTDTQYF
TGTGCCAGCAGCCAACTGAGGAGGACGGGCACTACGGATACGCAGTATTTT
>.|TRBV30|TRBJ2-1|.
CAWSVLVHNEQFF
TGTGCCTGGAGTGTACTAGTACACAATGAGCAGTTCTTC
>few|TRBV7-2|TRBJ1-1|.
CASSLVGSLANTEAFF
TGTGCCAGCAGCTTAGTTGGCAGCCTAGCGAACACTGAAGCTTTCTTT
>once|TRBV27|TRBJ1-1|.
CASSLSHGTEGTEAFF
TGTGCCAGCAGTTTATCCCACGGAACTGAGGGCACTGAAGCTTTCTTT
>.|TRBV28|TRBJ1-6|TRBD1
CASSQTGYNSPLHF
TGTGCCAGCAGTCAGACAGGGTATAATTCACCCCTCCACTTT
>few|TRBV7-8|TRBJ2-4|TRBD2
CASSFAGEGMNIQYF
TGTGCCAGCAGCTTTGCGGGAGAGGGGATGAACATTCAGTACTTC
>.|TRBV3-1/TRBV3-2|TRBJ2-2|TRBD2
CASSHELAGGPKAGELFF
TGTGCCAGCAGCCACGAACTAGCGGGAGGGCCTAAAGCCGGGGAGCTGTTTTTT
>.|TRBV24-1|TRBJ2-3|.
CATSGKGIADTQYF
TGTGCCACCAGTGGAAAGGGGATCGCAGATACGCAGTATTTT
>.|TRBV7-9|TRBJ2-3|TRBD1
CASSHTDRHTQYF
TGTGCCAGCAGCCACACGGACAGGCATACGCAGTATTTT
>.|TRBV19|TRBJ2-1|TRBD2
CASSSSGKFVGQFF
TGTGCCAGTAGCTCTAGCGGGAAATTTGTAGGGCAGTTCTTC
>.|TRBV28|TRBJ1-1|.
CASSFLFGAFF
TGTGCCAGCAGTTTCCTCTTCGGGGCTTTCTTT
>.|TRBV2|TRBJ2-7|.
CASSALSEVYEQYF
TGTGCCAGCAGTGCCCTTAGCGAGGTCTACGAGCAGTACTTC
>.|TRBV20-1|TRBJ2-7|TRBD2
CSANLGGRQYF
TGCAGTGCTAATTTGGGCGGGAGGCAGTACTTC
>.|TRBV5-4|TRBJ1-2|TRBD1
CASRLTGGSGYTF
TGTGCCAGCAGACTGACAGGGGGCTCTGGCTACACCTTC
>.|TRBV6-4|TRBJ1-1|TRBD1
CASKGQVMNTEAFF
TGTGCCAGTAAGGGACAGGTCATGAACACTGAAGCTTTCTTT
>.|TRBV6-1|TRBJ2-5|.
CASSEASGAGQETQYF
TGTGCCAGCAGTGAAGCCAGTGGGGCTGGCCAAGAGACCCAGTACTTC
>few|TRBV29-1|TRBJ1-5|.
CSVGDSRNQPQHF
TGCAGCGTTGGTGACTCCCGCAATCAGCCCCAGCATTTT
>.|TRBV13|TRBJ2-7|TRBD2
CASSLGGAGEDYEQYF
TGTGCCAGCAGCTTAGGCGGAGCGGGAGAAGACTACGAGCAGTACTTC
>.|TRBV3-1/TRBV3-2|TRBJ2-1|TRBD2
CASSQDPSGINEQFF
TGTGCCAGCAGCCAAGATCCTAGCGGGATCAATGAGCAGTTCTTC
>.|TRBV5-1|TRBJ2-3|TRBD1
CASSLGNTGATDTQYF
TGCGCCAGCAGCTTGGGAAATACAGGGGCCACAGATACGCAGTATTTT